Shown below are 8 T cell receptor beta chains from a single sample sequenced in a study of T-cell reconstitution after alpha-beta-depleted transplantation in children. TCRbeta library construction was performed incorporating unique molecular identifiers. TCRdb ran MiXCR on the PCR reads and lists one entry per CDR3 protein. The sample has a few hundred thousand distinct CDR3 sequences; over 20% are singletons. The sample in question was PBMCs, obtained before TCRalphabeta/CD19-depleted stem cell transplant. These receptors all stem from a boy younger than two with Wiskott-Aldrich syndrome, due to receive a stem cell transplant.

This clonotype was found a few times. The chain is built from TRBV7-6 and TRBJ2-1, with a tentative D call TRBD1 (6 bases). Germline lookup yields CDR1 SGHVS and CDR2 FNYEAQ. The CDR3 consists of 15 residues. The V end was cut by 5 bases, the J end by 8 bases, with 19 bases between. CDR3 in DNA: TGTGCCAGCAGCACTACACAGGGCCGGATGCATGAGCAGTTCTTC. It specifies CASSTTQGRMHEQFF.

CDR3 residues: CSARGRGGDLNQPQHF. The CDR3, as DNA: TGCAGTGCTAGGGGCCGCGGGGGGGACCTCAATCAGCCCCAGCATTTT. The rearrangement joins TRBV20-1 to TRBJ1-5; perhaps TRBD1 as D (5 bases). Trimming cost V 3 bases and J 3 bases, with 18 bases left between them. Germline V gene lookup returns CDR1 DFQATT and CDR2 SNEGSKA (reference sequence). The CDR3 has 16 residues.

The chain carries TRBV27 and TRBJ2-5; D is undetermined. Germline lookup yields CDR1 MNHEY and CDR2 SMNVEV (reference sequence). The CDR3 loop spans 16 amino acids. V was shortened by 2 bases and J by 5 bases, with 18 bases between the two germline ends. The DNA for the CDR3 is TGTGCCAGCAGTTTAGAGTGGTCCCGGCAGTGGGAGACCCAGTACTTC. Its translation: CASSLEWSRQWETQYF.

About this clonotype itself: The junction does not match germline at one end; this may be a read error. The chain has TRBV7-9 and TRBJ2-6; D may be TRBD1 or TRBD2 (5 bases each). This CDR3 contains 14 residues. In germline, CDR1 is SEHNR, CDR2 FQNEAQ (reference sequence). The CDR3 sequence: CASSLAVGANGLTF. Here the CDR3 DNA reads TGTGCCAGCAGCTTAGCGGTCGGGGCCAACGGCCTGACTTTC.

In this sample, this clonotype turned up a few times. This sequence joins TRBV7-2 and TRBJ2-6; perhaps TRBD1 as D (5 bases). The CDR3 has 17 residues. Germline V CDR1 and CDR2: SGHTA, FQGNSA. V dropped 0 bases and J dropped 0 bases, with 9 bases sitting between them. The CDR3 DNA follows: TGTGCCAGCAGCTTAGCGCTGCAGGGCTCTGGGGCCAACGTCCTGACTTTC. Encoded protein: CASSLALQGSGANVLTF.

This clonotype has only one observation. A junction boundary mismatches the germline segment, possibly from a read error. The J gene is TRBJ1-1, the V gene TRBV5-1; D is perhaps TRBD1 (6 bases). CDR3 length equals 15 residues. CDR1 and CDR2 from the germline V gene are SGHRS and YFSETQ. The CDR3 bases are TGCGCCAGCAGCATAGCACAGGGAGGGAACCCTGAAGCTTTCTTT. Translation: CASSIAQGGNPEAFF.

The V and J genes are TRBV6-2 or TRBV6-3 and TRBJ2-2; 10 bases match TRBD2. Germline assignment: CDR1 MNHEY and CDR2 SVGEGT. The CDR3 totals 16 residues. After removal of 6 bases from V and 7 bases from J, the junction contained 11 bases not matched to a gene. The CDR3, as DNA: TGTGCCAGCAGCCCCCTTTGGCTAGCGGGGGTCGGGGAGCTGTTTTTT. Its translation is CASSPLWLAGVGELFF.

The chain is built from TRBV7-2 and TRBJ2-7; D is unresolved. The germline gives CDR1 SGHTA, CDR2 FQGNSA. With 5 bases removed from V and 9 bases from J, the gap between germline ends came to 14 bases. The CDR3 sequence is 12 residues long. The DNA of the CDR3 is TGTGCCAGCAGCCAAAAGTTCGACGGGCAGTACTTC. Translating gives CASSQKFDGQYF.